Each of the 29 T cell receptor beta chains below was sequenced from the same sample in a study of control samples from healthy donors and cancer patients. Assay: immunoSEQ multiplex PCR; the TCRdb copy retains only in-frame clones and omits some. The sample yields roughly 160,000 clones, 96% seen once. The sample consisted of blood. These TCRs come from a woman in her thirties in good health.

The chain uses TRBV5-3 and TRBJ2-3; D might be TRBD2 (5 bases). TRBV5-3 is classed as an ORF, of uncertain function. Trimming left V 0 bases short and J 1 base short, with 12 bases between. The CDR3 spans 16 residues. CDR3 sequence (DNA): TGTGCCAGAAGCTTGGTTTTGAAGGGAGGCACAGATACGCAGTATTTT. Its protein product is CARSLVLKGGTDTQYF.

V is TRBV24-1 and J is TRBJ2-3; TRBD1 or TRBD2 may be the D gene (5 bases each). This CDR3 spans 16 amino acids. The ends were cut back, 5 bases at V and 4 bases at J, with 18 bases in the middle. Germline V gene data show CDR1 as KGHDR and CDR2 as SFDVKD. DNA of the CDR3: TGTGCCACCAGTGGGAAAATCGGTCCGGGACCAGATACGCAGTATTTT. This sequence encodes CATSGKIGPGPDTQYF.

The rearrangement links TRBV7-2 to TRBJ1-1; no definite D call. Looked up from germline, CDR1 is SGHTA and CDR2 is FQGNSA. This CDR3 spans 13 amino acids. V was cut by 3 bases and J by 3 bases, with 8 bases left in between. CDR3 loop: CASSFLLYTEAFF. Here the CDR3 DNA reads TGTGCCAGCAGCTTTTTGTTGTACACTGAAGCTTTCTTT. Full variable domain (outside the CDR3, taken from reference TRBV7-2 and TRBJ1-1): GAGVSQSPSNKVTEKGKDVELRCDPISGHTALYWYRQSLGQGLEFLIYFQGNSAPDKSGLPSDRFSAERTGGSVSTLTIQRTQQEDSAVYLCASSFLLYTEAFFGQGTRLTVV.

V usage is TRBV6-1 and J usage is TRBJ1-5, with D hard to call. CDR3 size: 12 residues. V gave up 3 bases and J gave up 6 bases, with 6 bases separating them. CDR1 and CDR2 from the germline V gene are MNHNS and SASEGT. CDR3 coding DNA: TGTGCCAGCAGTGACGGATTTCAGCCCCAGCATTTT. This sequence encodes CASSDGFQPQHF.

V is TRBV19 and J is TRBJ1-5, with D possibly matching TRBD1 (5 bases). This CDR3 region has 17 residues. V was cut by 5 bases and J by 0 bases, with 17 bases left in between. In germline, CDR1 is LNHDA, CDR2 SQIVND (reference sequence). As DNA, the CDR3 is TGTGCCAGTAGTGAGATACGGGGGTCAGTTAGCAATCAGCCCCAGCATTTT. This translates into CASSEIRGSVSNQPQHF.

This sequence joins TRBV28 and TRBJ1-2; possibly TRBD1 for D (5 bases). CDR3 length equals 16 residues. The V end was cut by 7 bases, the J end by 0 bases, with 18 bases between. Per the germline V gene, CDR1 is MDHEN and CDR2 is SYDVKM. The CDR3 nucleotides read TGTGCCAGCACTCGCCGAACAGGAAGACCTAACTATGGCTACACCTTC. Amino acid sequence: CASTRRTGRPNYGYTF.

The chain carries TRBV6-1 and TRBJ2-7, with TRBD1 matching 7 bases. The ends lost 1 base at V and 2 bases at J; junction bases unmatched: 5. The CDR3 is made up of 15 amino acids. Germline V CDR1 and CDR2: MNHNS, SASEGT. The CDR3 DNA is TGTGCCAGCAGTGAAGGACAGGGTGAAGCCTACGAGCAGTACTTC. Encoded protein: CASSEGQGEAYEQYF.

This sequence joins TRBV7-2 and TRBJ1-1; D perhaps matches TRBD1 (6 bases). There are 16 residues in the CDR3. Between the trimmed V and J ends, which lost 5 bases and 0 bases, there was a span of 16 bases. Germline V lookup: CDR1 SGHTA, CDR2 FQGNSA. The CDR3 loop reads CASSIRQVALNTEAFF. The CDR3 nucleotides are TGTGCCAGCAGCATAAGACAGGTTGCCTTGAACACTGAAGCTTTCTTT.

The V gene is TRBV19, the J gene TRBJ1-5; D is undetermined. The CDR3 extends over 12 amino acids. Trimming stripped 3 bases from V and 5 bases from J, with 5 bases between. Germline assignment: CDR1 LNHDA and CDR2 SQIVND (reference sequence). The CDR3 protein is CASSIIDQPQHF. CDR3 coding DNA: TGTGCCAGTAGTATCATAGATCAGCCCCAGCATTTT.

The rearrangement uses TRBV6-5 and TRBJ1-5; D is unclear. V was pared by 5 bases and J by 3 bases, with 8 bases between. The CDR3 sequence is 13 residues long. Germline V lookup: CDR1 MNHEY, CDR2 SVGAGI. The CDR3 bases are TGTGCCAGCAGTCCCGGAGACAATCAGCCCCAGCATTTT. Its protein is CASSPGDNQPQHF.

The V and J genes are TRBV5-7 and TRBJ2-1; D remains unclear. TRBV5-7 is classed as an ORF, of uncertain function. The CDR3 spans 14 residues. V lost 1 base, J lost 0 bases, and 5 bases lay in between. CDR3 residues: CASSLPSSYNEQFF. CDR3 coding DNA: TGTGCCAGCAGCTTGCCTAGCTCCTACAATGAGCAGTTCTTC.

This clone qualifies as medium-sized. The chain carries TRBV6-4 and TRBJ2-2; D unresolved. V was clipped by 0 bases and J by 4 bases, with 12 bases between them. CDR3 length equals 16 residues. Germline-derived CDR1 and CDR2 are MRHNA and SNTAGT. The CDR3 loop is CASSDSSRSGTGELFF. The CDR3 DNA reads as TGTGCCAGCAGTGACTCGAGTCGGTCGGGCACCGGGGAGCTGTTTTTT.

The chain has TRBV10-2 and TRBJ2-7; D might be TRBD2 (5 bases). The CDR3 totals 16 residues. Germline CDR1 and CDR2: WSHSY and SAAADI. The V end lost 3 bases, the J end lost 1 base, and 16 bases lay between the germline ends. The CDR3 region is CASSDAGVTVSYEQYF. The CDR3 DNA follows: TGCGCCAGCAGTGATGCCGGGGTTACTGTATCCTACGAGCAGTACTTC.

This clone was seen a single time. This CDR3 is CASSGGQMNQETQYF. The CDR3 DNA follows: TGTGCCAGCAGCGGGGGACAAATGAATCAAGAGACCCAGTACTTC. The chain carries TRBV5-6 and TRBJ2-5; tentatively, D is TRBD1 (6 bases). Germline V gives CDR1 SGHDT, CDR2 YYEEEE. The length of the CDR3 is 15 residues. Deletions cut 4 bases from V and 2 bases from J, with 15 bases between.

The chain couples TRBV4-2 to TRBJ2-1; weak D call: TRBD1 (6 bases). The germline V gene has CDR1 LGHNA and CDR2 YNFKEQ. The V gene lost 7 bases and the J gene lost 4 bases, with 20 bases spanning the gap. The CDR3 runs 16 residues. Here the CDR3 DNA reads TGTGCCAGCACCCCAGGGGAGCGGAGGACTTACAATGAGCAGTTCTTC. Protein product: CASTPGERRTYNEQFF.

V gene TRBV19 combines with J gene TRBJ2-3; 8 bases align to TRBD2. Germline V gene data show CDR1 as LNHDA and CDR2 as SQIVND (reference sequence). This CDR3 is built from 18 residues. Losses at the gene ends were 6 bases for V and 5 bases for J; bases not matched to a gene: 19. The CDR3 here is CASSDRSSGGGQGDTQYF. CDR3 nucleotide sequence: TGTGCCAGTAGCGACCGAAGCTCCGGCGGGGGGCAAGGAGATACGCAGTATTTT.

The CDR3 bases are TGTGCCAGCAGCAAAGAGTGGAACACTGAAGCTTTCTTT. Encoded protein: CASSKEWNTEAFF. V is TRBV6-2 or TRBV6-3 and J is TRBJ1-1; D is undetermined. This CDR3 is 13 amino acids long. The V and J ends lost 6 bases and 1 base respectively, with 9 bases between them. Per germline, CDR1 MNHEY and CDR2 SVGEGT.

This chain joins TRBV19 and TRBJ1-2; D is undetermined. V shed 1 base and J shed 4 bases, with 7 bases lying between them. CDR3 length: 13 amino acids. Germline assignment: CDR1 LNHDA and CDR2 SQIVND (reference sequence). The CDR3 loop is CASSIGLIYGYTF. In DNA form, the CDR3 reads TGTGCCAGTAGTATAGGACTAATCTATGGCTACACCTTC.

This chain uses TRBV6-5 with TRBJ1-4, with D perhaps TRBD1 (5 bases). The CDR3 contains 15 residues. V lost 8 bases to trimming and J lost 7 bases, with 20 bases between them. CDR1 is MNHEY and CDR2 is SVGAGI in the germline V gene. The CDR3 DNA is TGTGCCAGCGGAGTCGGGCTTACTACAGGTGAAAAACTGTTTTTT. Translated, it gives CASGVGLTTGEKLFF.

This chain joins TRBV5-5 and TRBJ2-7, with D uncertain. The CDR3 is 11 residues long. From germline, CDR1 is SGHKS and CDR2 YYEKEE (reference sequence). The V end was cut by 5 bases, the J end by 3 bases, with 6 bases between. This chain's CDR3 is CASSFLYEQYF. DNA for the CDR3: TGTGCCAGCAGTTTCCTCTACGAGCAGTACTTC.

The rearrangement uses TRBV6-5 and TRBJ1-1, with D uncertain. Germline values: CDR1 MNHEY, CDR2 SVGAGI. This CDR3 spans 13 amino acids. V was shortened by 2 bases and J by 2 bases, with 6 bases between the two germline ends. The CDR3 is CASSYLGNTEAFF. Written as DNA, the CDR3 is TGTGCCAGCAGTTACCTGGGAAACACTGAAGCTTTCTTT.

The rearrangement links TRBV30 to TRBJ1-4, with a weak D call TRBD1 (5 bases). This CDR3 is 11 amino acids long. Trimming shortened V by 1 base and J by 8 bases, and 5 bases separated the two germline ends. Germline V lookup: CDR1 GTSNPN, CDR2 SVGIG (reference sequence). DNA of the CDR3: TGTGCCTGGAGTGGGGGGGAAAAACTGTTTTTT. This translates into CAWSGGEKLFF. The full variable domain, in which reference TRBV30 and TRBJ1-4 provide the parts outside the CDR3, is SQTIHQWPATLVQPVGSPLSLECTVEGTSNPNLYWYRQAAGRGLQLLFYSVGIGQISSEVPQNLSASRPQDRQFILSSKKLLLSDSGFYLCAWSGGEKLFFGSGTQLSVL.

The chain recombines TRBV5-1 with TRBJ1-1; 7 nucleotides align to TRBD1. Germline-derived CDR1 and CDR2 are SGHRS and YFSETQ. This CDR3 comprises 14 residues. The J segment lost 1 base and the V segment lost 4 bases, leaving 4 bases of the junction unmatched. CDR3 loop: CASSPRTGNTEAFF. The CDR3 DNA is TGCGCCAGCAGCCCCAGGACAGGGAACACTGAAGCTTTCTTT.

V and J are TRBV9 and TRBJ2-3; TRBD1 aligns across 9 bases. V gave up 3 bases and J gave up 1 base; unmatched junction bases: 3. The CDR3 contains 15 residues. The V gene's germline CDR1 is SGDLS and CDR2 YYNGEE. The CDR3 DNA follows: TGTGCCAGCAGCGGGGACAGGGTCGGCACAGATACGCAGTATTTT. Protein product: CASSGDRVGTDTQYF.

This clone has more than one count but fewer than ten. The chain links TRBV2 to TRBJ1-5; 12 bases line up with TRBD1. Germline V CDR1 and CDR2: SNHLY, FYNNEI. V gave up 6 bases and J gave up 1 base; unmatched junction bases: 13. The CDR3 length is 19 residues. The CDR3 bases are TGTGCCAGCAGGTCCGGGACAGGGGGCTTGGTGAGGAGCAATCAGCCCCAGCATTTT. It encodes CASRSGTGGLVRSNQPQHF.

This clone was seen a single time. This chain uses TRBV18 with TRBJ1-2; 7 bases line up with TRBD1. Germline V gives CDR1 KGHSH, CDR2 LQKENI. Losses at the gene ends were 6 bases for V and 4 bases for J; bases not matched to a gene: 11. This CDR3 is 15 amino acids long. CDR3 in DNA: TGTGCCAGCTCGCCGACAGGGACTGGTCCCTATGGCTACACCTTC. The encoded protein is CASSPTGTGPYGYTF.

DNA for the CDR3: TGTGCCAGCAGCGTAGAAGGTGGTTACCAGACAGGTCGCGAGGGCTACACCTTC. Translation: CASSVEGGYQTGREGYTF. The chain is built from TRBV9 and TRBJ1-2, with D possibly TRBD1 on 6 matching bases. V shed 0 bases and J shed 8 bases, with 26 bases lying between them. The CDR3 loop spans 18 amino acids. The V gene's germline CDR1 is SGDLS and CDR2 YYNGEE.

The V and J genes are TRBV11-2 and TRBJ1-1; maybe TRBD1 (6 bases). V lost 7 bases and J lost 6, with 18 bases in between. The CDR3 runs to 14 residues. Per the germline V gene, CDR1 is SGHAT and CDR2 is FQNNGV. Written as DNA, the CDR3 is TGTGCCAGCATCCCCCTGGGGGGGCCCCCTGAAGCTTTCTTT. As protein: CASIPLGGPPEAFF.

This chain connects TRBV10-3 to TRBJ2-3; D ambiguous. Germline V gene sequence: CDR1 ENHRY, CDR2 SYGVKD. Trimming removed 0 bases at V and 4 bases at J, with 8 bases between. This CDR3 is 14 amino acids long. The DNA for the CDR3 is TGTGCCATCAGTGAGTCGGATCGCCCAGATACGCAGTATTTT. Its protein is CAISESDRPDTQYF.